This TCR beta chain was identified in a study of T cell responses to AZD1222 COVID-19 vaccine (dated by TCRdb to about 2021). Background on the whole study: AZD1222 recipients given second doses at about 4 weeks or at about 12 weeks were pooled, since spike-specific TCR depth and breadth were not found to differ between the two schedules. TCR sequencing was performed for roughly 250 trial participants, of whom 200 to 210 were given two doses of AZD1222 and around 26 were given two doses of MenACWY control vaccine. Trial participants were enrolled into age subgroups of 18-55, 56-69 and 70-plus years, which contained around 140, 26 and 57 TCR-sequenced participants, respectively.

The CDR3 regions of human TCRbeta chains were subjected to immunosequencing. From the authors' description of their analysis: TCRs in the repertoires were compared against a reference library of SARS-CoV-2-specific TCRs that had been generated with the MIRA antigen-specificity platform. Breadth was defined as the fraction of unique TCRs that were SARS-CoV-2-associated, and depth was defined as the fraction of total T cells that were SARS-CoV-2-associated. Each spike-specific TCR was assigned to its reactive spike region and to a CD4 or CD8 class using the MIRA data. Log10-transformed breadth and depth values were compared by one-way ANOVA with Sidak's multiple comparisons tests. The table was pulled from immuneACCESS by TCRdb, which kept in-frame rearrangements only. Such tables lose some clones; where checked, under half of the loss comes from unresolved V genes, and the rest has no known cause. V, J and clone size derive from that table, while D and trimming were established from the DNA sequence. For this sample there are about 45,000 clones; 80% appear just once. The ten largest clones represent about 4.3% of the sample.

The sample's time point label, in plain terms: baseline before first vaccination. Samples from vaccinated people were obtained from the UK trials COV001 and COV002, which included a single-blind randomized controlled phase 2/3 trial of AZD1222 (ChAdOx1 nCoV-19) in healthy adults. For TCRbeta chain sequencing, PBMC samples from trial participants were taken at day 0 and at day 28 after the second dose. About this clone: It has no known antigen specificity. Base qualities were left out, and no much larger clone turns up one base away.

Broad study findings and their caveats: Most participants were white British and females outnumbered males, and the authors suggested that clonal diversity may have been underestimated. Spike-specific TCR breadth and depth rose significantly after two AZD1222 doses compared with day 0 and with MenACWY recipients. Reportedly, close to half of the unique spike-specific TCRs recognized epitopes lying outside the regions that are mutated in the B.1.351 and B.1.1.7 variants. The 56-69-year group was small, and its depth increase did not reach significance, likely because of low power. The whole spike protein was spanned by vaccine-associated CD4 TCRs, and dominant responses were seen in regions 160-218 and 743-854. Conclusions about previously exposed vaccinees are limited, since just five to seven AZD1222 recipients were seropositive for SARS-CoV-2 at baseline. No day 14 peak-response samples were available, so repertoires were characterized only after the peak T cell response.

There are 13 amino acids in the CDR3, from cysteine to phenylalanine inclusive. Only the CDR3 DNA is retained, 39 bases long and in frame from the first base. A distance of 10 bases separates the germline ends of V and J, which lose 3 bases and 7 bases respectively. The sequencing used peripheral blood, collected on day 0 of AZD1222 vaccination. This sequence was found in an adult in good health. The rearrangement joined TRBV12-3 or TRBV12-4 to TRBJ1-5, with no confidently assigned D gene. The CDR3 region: CASSFSRPQPQHF. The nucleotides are TGTGCCAGCAGTTTCAGCCGGCCGCAGCCCCAGCATTTT.